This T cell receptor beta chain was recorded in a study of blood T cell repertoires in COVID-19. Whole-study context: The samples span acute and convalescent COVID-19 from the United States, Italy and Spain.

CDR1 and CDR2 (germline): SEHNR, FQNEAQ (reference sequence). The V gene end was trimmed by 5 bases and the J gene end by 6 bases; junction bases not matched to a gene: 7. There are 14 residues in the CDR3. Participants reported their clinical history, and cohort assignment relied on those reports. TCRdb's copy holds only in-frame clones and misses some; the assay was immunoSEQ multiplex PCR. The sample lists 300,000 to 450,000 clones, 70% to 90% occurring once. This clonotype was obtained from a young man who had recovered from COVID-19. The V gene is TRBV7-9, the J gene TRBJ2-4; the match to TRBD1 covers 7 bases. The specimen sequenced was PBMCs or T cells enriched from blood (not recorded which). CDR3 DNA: TGTGCCAGCAGCGCCAGACAGGGTACAAACATTCAGTACTTC. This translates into CASSARQGTNIQYF.